This T cell receptor (beta chain) came from a study of blood T cell repertoires in COVID-19. Study-wide background: From the United States, Italy and Spain came samples of acute and convalescent COVID-19. T cells, B-cell-depleted T cells, or PBMCs provided the cDNA or gDNA that served as material.

Per germline, CDR1 LNHDA and CDR2 SQIVND (reference sequence). V shed 1 base and J shed 6 bases, with 18 bases lying between them. The CDR3 is made up of 16 amino acids. Produced via immunoSEQ multiplex PCR; TCRdb's table is partial and in-frame only. The table records around 370,000 clones, about 90% of them present only once. Sequenced: peripheral blood. The genes are TRBV19 and TRBJ1-1, with unresolved D. This receptor was taken from a woman between 50 and 59 years old with COVID-19, enrolled during active disease. The CDR3 spells CASSIVGLTEVPEAFF. CDR3 nucleotides: TGTGCCAGTAGTATAGTTGGCCTAACCGAGGTACCTGAAGCTTTCTTT. Complete variable domain (other parts from reference TRBV19 and TRBJ1-1): DGGITQSPKYLFRKEGQNVTLSCEQNLNHDAMYWYRQDPGQGLRLIYYSQIVNDFQKGDIAEGYSVSREKKESFPLTVTSAQKNPTAFYLCASSIVGLTEVPEAFFGQGTRLTVV.